The entry below describes one TCR beta chain. Its antigen is not identified. Here immunoSEQ multiplex PCR was the method, and the copy in TCRdb shows in-frame clones only, minus some. The repertoire has about 330,000 clones, about nine tenths of them found once; the top ten carry under 0.85%. The sample is drawn from a study of cytomegalovirus exposure and HLA in healthy donors. General observations from the study: In the 120 or so validation repertoires, just under 95% of cluster scores exceeded 0, per a later analysis. Three of the chains that were CMV-associated were confirmed in vitro to be specific for CMV antigens.

Unmatched junction bases numbered 2, after V lost 0 bases and J lost 3 bases. Germline V CDR1 and CDR2: PRHDT, FYEKMQ (reference sequence). This CDR3 region has 15 residues. The sample comprised PBMCs. V gene TRBV13 combines with J gene TRBJ2-3, with 8 bases that match TRBD2. The sequence derives from a young woman in good health and CMV-seronegative. The chain's CDR3 is CASSLGLAATDTQYF. The CDR3 DNA reads as TGTGCCAGCAGCTTAGGACTAGCGGCAACAGATACGCAGTATTTT.